This T cell receptor beta chain was identified in a study of blood T cell repertoires in COVID-19. The junction had 6 bases not matched to a gene; V was cut back by 6 bases and J by 3 bases. Germline V lookup: CDR1 MNHNY, CDR2 SVGAGI (reference sequence). The CDR3 is 14 amino acids. TCRdb keeps only in-frame clones here, not all; method: immunoSEQ multiplex PCR. The table records about 79,000 clones, more than 85% of them present only once. The chain has TRBV6-6 and TRBJ2-3; 7 bases map to TRBD1. The origin of this receptor is a man between 65 and 85 years old with active or convalescent COVID-19. The sequencing input was peripheral blood. CDR3 DNA: TGTGCCAGCAGCGGGACAGACCGAACAGATACGCAGTATTTT. Its translation is CASSGTDRTDTQYF.